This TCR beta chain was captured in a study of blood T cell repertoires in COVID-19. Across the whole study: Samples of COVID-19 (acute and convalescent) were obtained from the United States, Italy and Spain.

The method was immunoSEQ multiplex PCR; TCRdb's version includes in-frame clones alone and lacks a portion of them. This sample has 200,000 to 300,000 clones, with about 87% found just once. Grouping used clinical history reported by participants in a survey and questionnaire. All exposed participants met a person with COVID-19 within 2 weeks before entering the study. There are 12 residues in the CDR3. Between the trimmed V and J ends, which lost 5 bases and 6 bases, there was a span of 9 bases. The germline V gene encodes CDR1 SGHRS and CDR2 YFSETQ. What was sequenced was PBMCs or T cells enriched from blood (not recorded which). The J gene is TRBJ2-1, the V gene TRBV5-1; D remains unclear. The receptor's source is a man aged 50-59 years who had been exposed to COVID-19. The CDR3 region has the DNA TGCGCCAGCAGTCGGAGTGTCAATGAGCAGTTCTTC. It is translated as CASSRSVNEQFF.